The source of this T cell receptor (beta chain) is a study of beta chain features in type 1 diabetes. Findings and limits, study-wide: All four CD4+ subsets of Type 1 diabetes patients contained TCRB CDR3s that were moderately but significantly shorter.

Investigators reverse transcribed all isolated RNA, so they sequenced expressed TCRB transcripts. The method was immunoSEQ multiplex PCR; TCRdb's version includes in-frame clones alone and lacks a portion of them. The sample yields 500,000 to 850,000 clones, roughly an eighth seen once. Between the trimmed V and J ends, which lost 4 bases and 3 bases, there was a span of 10 bases. CDR3 length: 13 amino acids. CDR1 is SQVTM, CDR2 ANQGSEA, per germline. Via CD45RO/CCR7/CD25/CD127/CD95/CD27, cells of the CD4+ naive, central memory, regulatory and stem cell-like memory subsets were sorted. As concerns this clone: No antigen is known for it.

The sequenced material came from naive CD4+ T cells from blood. V usage is TRBV29-1 and J usage is TRBJ2-1; tentative D call: TRBD1 (5 bases). The sequence was obtained from a man younger than 30 with type 1 diabetes. The CDR3 bases are TGCAGCGTTGGGGCAGGGTACTACAATGAGCAGTTCTTC. It translates to CSVGAGYYNEQFF.